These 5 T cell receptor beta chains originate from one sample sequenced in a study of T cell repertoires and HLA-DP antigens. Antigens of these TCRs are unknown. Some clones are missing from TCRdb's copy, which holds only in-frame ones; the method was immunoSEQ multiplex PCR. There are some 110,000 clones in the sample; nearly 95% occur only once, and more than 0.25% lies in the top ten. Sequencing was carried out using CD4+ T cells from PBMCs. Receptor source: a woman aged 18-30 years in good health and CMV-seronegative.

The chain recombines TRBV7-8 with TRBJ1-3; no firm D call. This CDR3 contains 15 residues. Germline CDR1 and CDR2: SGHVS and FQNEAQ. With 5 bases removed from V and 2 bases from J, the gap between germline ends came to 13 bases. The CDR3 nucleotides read TGTGCCAGCAGCATAACTGGAGGAACTGGAAACACCATATATTTT. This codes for CASSITGGTGNTIYF.

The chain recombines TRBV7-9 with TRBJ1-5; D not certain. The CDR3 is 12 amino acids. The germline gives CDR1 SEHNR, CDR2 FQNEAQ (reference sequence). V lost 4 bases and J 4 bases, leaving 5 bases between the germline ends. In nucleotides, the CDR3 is TGTGCCAGCAGCTCGACGAATCAGCCCCAGCATTTT. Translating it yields CASSSTNQPQHF.

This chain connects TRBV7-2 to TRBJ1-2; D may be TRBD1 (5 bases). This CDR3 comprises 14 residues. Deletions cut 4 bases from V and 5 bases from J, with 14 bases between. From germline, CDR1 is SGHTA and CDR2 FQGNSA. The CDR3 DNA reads TGTGCCAGCAGCTGGGGCCAGGGCTCGTATGGCTACACCTTC. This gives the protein CASSWGQGSYGYTF.

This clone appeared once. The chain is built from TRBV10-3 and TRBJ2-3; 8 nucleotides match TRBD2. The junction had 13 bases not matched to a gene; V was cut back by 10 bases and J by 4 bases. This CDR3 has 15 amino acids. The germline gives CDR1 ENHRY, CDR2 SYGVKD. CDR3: CATRPVTGGADTQYF. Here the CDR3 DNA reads TGTGCCACCAGGCCAGTCACGGGAGGGGCAGATACGCAGTATTTT.

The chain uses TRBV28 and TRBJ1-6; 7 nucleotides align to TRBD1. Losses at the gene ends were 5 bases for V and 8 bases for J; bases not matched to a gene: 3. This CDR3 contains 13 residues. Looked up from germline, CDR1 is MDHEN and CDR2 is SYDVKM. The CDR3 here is CASSGQADSPLHF. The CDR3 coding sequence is TGTGCCAGCAGTGGACAGGCAGATTCACCCCTCCACTTT.